This T cell receptor beta chain was recovered during a study of T cells in Graves' hyperthyroidism and ophthalmopathy (dated by TCRdb to 2018 to 2020). Study-level background: Peripheral blood was sampled at the time of initial diagnosis, prior to any treatment. To identify distinguishing TCR V-J signatures, a discovery cohort of 90 to 100 patients was used, comprising 40 to 45 with Graves' ophthalmopathy and around 60 with stable Graves' hyperthyroidism. An independent validation cohort of under 20 hyperthyroidism patients and about 15 patients who later progressed to ophthalmopathy tested prospective prediction of ophthalmopathy. The approximately 98 discovery patients were randomly divided into training and test sets at a 7:3 ratio. In addition, the study compared T-cell repertoires in thyroid tissue and in blood from over 5 Graves' hyperthyroidism patients. Once sampling was done, hyperthyroidism patients were given methimazole at a starting dose of 30 mg daily, whereas ophthalmopathy patients were given high-dose intravenous methylprednisolone. The paper reports TCR Vbeta CDR3 sequencing of about 140 peripheral blood samples: some 44 ophthalmopathy, around 80 hyperthyroidism and approximately 17 progressor patients.

The TCR beta CDR3 regions were amplified from RNA transcripts. The first round of RT-PCR for the TCR CDR3 was performed with the HTBI primer set and the Qiagen OneStep RT-PCR kit. Libraries were constructed in a second round of multiplex PCR, after which size selection and purification were performed. Libraries were sequenced paired-end with 100 bp reads on an Illumina HiSeq2000. Under the source paper's analysis protocol: Raw data were processed with SOAPnuke, discarding reads with adapters, uncalled bases, mean Phred below 15, or no exact constant-primer or identifier match. COPE v1.2.5 was used to merge the high-quality paired reads, and each unique nucleotide sequence was defined as a clonotype. MiTCR v1.1 was used to align clonotypes to the IMGT TRBV, TRBD and TRBJ reference segments. Only V-J combinations with frequency above 0.0001, covering about 99% of repertoires, were analysed. A TCS score was defined as the ratio between F50 (clonal expansion) and ExV (chaos), using BLOSUM62-based TCRdist between CDR3 peptides within each V-J. Welch's t-statistics and random forest reduced approximately 520 V-J features to roughly 13, which were used in a naive Bayes classifier (R e1071). Thyroid-blood repertoire similarity was quantified with the Morisita-Horn index. In TCRdb, the public reads were trimmed at Q25 with fastp and aligned with MiXCR, with productive beta chains retained. Identical CDR3 proteins give one entry, which carries the most common genes and DNA. TCRdb assigned the V and J calls; the authors' analysis was not used. The sample records approximately 610,000 distinct CDR3 sequences, roughly 14% of which are singletons. The ten largest clones represent about 4% of the sample.

General findings and caveats noted by the study authors: In validation, the model predicted progression to ophthalmopathy with approximately 69% sensitivity and 72% to 85% specificity, a median of 6.5 months before onset. No statistical method was used to set the sample size in advance, and investigators knew the group allocation. Ophthalmopathy was separated from stable hyperthyroidism by a 13 V-J signature model, with over 85% sensitivity and around 81% specificity obtained in cross-validation and 80%/75% obtained in testing. Most expanded thyroid clonotypes (frequency above 0.001) were also found in blood, which suggests that blood repertoires may mirror thyroid immune responses.

The cysteine opens and the phenylalanine closes a CDR3 of 15 amino acids. Solely the CDR3 DNA is kept, with 45 bases framed from the first base. V is pared back by 5 bases and J by 7 bases, with 20 bases lying between the germline termini. This clonotype appeared many times. There is no known antigen for this receptor. Base qualities are missing; no much larger clone stands one base away. Ophthalmopathy patients had moderately to severely active disease, with a Clinical Activity Score of 3 or more, a NOSPECS grade of 4 or more, and a disease duration of less than 3 months. Exclusion was applied to patients with uncontrolled infections, other autoimmune diseases, pregnancy or lactation. Diagnoses relied on clinical symptoms, serum thyroxine and TRAb, thyroid ultrasound and orbital computed tomography. PBMCs were separated from roughly 10 ml of fresh peripheral blood using Ficoll-Paque density gradient centrifugation. Trizol reagent was used to extract total RNA, and RNA quality was then checked on an Agilent 2100 Bioanalyzer.

The sequencing sample was made of blood. The chain links TRBV12-3 or TRBV12-4 with TRBJ1-1, with the D segment identity uncertain. The receptor's source is a middle-aged woman with Graves' ophthalmopathy. The CDR3 has the sequence CASSRWRWVNGEAFF. At the DNA level, the sequence is TGTGCCAGCAGTCGTTGGCGATGGGTGAACGGTGAAGCTTTCTTT.